The rows below give T cell receptor beta chains drawn from one sample of a study of blood T cell repertoires in COVID-19. Profiling relied on immunoSEQ multiplex PCR, and the TCRdb table lists in-frame clones only, not all of them. This sample carries 150,000 to 200,000 clones, nearly 85% of them seen once, and the ten largest clones take approximately 5.4%. The sequenced material came from peripheral blood. These receptors were obtained from a woman in her thirties with acute or convalescent COVID-19. Each CDR3 is given with its conserved first and last residue. Fields, in order: clone size, D gene, V gene, J gene, CDR3 DNA, CDR3 protein. D genes are given only for firm matches. Clone size appears in some rows only: once, few, many, or a class for an expanded clone.

clone size: few; D gene: NA; V gene: TRBV6-5; J gene: TRBJ1-1; CDR3 DNA: TGTGCCAGCATATTGCGGTCCCTGAACACTGAAGCTTTCTTT; CDR3 protein: CASILRSLNTEAFF
clone size: NA; D gene: TRBD2; V gene: TRBV6-1; J gene: TRBJ2-7; CDR3 DNA: TGTGCCAGCAGTGAAAGTCGCGGGGGGGCATACGAGCAGTACTTC; CDR3 protein: CASSESRGGAYEQYF
clone size: NA; D gene: NA; V gene: TRBV28; J gene: TRBJ1-4; CDR3 DNA: TGTGCCAGCAGTTTAGGGCAGGGAAATAATGAAAAACTGTTTTTT; CDR3 protein: CASSLGQGNNEKLFF
clone size: few; D gene: NA; V gene: TRBV11-3; J gene: TRBJ1-1; CDR3 DNA: TGTGCCAGCAGCAGGGGGAACGGGAACACTGAAGCTTTCTTT; CDR3 protein: CASSRGNGNTEAFF
clone size: NA; D gene: TRBD2; V gene: TRBV4-2; J gene: TRBJ2-1; CDR3 DNA: TGTGCCAGCAGCCCGGAGCTAGCGGGAGAGGGTGAGCAGTTCTTC; CDR3 protein: CASSPELAGEGEQFF
clone size: NA; D gene: NA; V gene: TRBV2; J gene: TRBJ1-4; CDR3 DNA: TGTGCCAGCAGCGCCACAGGGATGTCTGAAAAACTGTTTTTT; CDR3 protein: CASSATGMSEKLFF
clone size: NA; D gene: NA; V gene: TRBV28; J gene: TRBJ1-1; CDR3 DNA: TGTGCCAGCAGTCCAAATGGGCCCACTGAAGCTTTCTTT; CDR3 protein: CASSPNGPTEAFF
clone size: once; D gene: TRBD2; V gene: TRBV29-1; J gene: TRBJ2-1; CDR3 DNA: TGCAGCGTTGCCCGGGGACTAGTTGGGGCCAATGAGCAGTTCTTC; CDR3 protein: CSVARGLVGANEQFF
clone size: NA; D gene: TRBD1; V gene: TRBV7-2; J gene: TRBJ1-1; CDR3 DNA: TGTGCCAGCAGCCATCCCCCGGGACAGGGCCGGTACACTGAAGCTTTCTTT; CDR3 protein: CASSHPPGQGRYTEAFF
clone size: NA; D gene: TRBD2; V gene: TRBV6-2/TRBV6-3; J gene: TRBJ2-1; CDR3 DNA: TGTGCCAGCAGTTACTCAAGCGGGAGGGCCTTCAATGAGCAGTTCTTC; CDR3 protein: CASSYSSGRAFNEQFF
clone size: NA; D gene: NA; V gene: TRBV23-1; J gene: TRBJ2-5; CDR3 DNA: TGCGCCAGCAGTCAACGGGAGACCCAGTACTTC; CDR3 protein: CASSQRETQYF
clone size: once; D gene: TRBD2; V gene: TRBV9; J gene: TRBJ2-3; CDR3 DNA: TGTGCCAGCAGCGTAAAGACTAGCGGGAGGGCCGTTGCCACAGATACGCAGTATTTT; CDR3 protein: CASSVKTSGRAVATDTQYF
clone size: NA; D gene: NA; V gene: TRBV27; J gene: TRBJ2-2; CDR3 DNA: TGTGCCAGCAGGCTTGGTTGGAGGGCCGGGGAGCTGTTTTTT; CDR3 protein: CASRLGWRAGELFF
clone size: NA; D gene: NA; V gene: TRBV4-2; J gene: TRBJ1-2; CDR3 DNA: TGTGCCAGCAGCCAAGGACCAGGGACTAGCTATGGCTACACCTTC; CDR3 protein: CASSQGPGTSYGYTF
clone size: NA; D gene: NA; V gene: TRBV7-2; J gene: TRBJ1-3; CDR3 DNA: TGTGCCAGCAGCTTCGTAAACACCATATATTTT; CDR3 protein: CASSFVNTIYF
clone size: NA; D gene: NA; V gene: TRBV3-1/TRBV3-2; J gene: TRBJ2-3; CDR3 DNA: TGTGCCAGCAGCCAAGTCGAGCAGGGGACGCAGTATTTT; CDR3 protein: CASSQVEQGTQYF
clone size: NA; D gene: NA; V gene: TRBV7-9; J gene: TRBJ2-2; CDR3 DNA: TGTGCCAGCAGCTCCCCGGACAGCGCGAACACCGGGGAGCTGTTTTTT; CDR3 protein: CASSSPDSANTGELFF
clone size: NA; D gene: NA; V gene: TRBV28; J gene: TRBJ2-1; CDR3 DNA: TGTTCCTCGGAGGGGGGGTATACCGATGAGCAGTTCTTC; CDR3 protein: CSSEGGYTDEQFF
clone size: few; D gene: NA; V gene: TRBV5-4; J gene: TRBJ2-7; CDR3 DNA: TGTGCCAGCAGCTCGCGGGACAGATTTTCCTACGAGCAGTACTTC; CDR3 protein: CASSSRDRFSYEQYF
clone size: NA; D gene: NA; V gene: TRBV7-2; J gene: TRBJ2-5; CDR3 DNA: TGTGCCAGCAGCCCCAGTCGGGGGAAGACCCAGTACTTC; CDR3 protein: CASSPSRGKTQYF
clone size: NA; D gene: NA; V gene: TRBV5-1; J gene: TRBJ1-5; CDR3 DNA: TGCGCCAGCAGCTTGGTCGGTTTTGGGCCCCAGCATTTT; CDR3 protein: CASSLVGFGPQHF
clone size: NA; D gene: NA; V gene: TRBV11-2; J gene: TRBJ1-1; CDR3 DNA: TGTGCCAGCAGCTCCACTTCAATTATGAACACTGAAGCTTTCTTT; CDR3 protein: CASSSTSIMNTEAFF
clone size: NA; D gene: NA; V gene: TRBV6-5; J gene: TRBJ1-1; CDR3 DNA: TGTGCCAGCAGTTACCAGGGGATGAACACTGAAGCTTTCTTT; CDR3 protein: CASSYQGMNTEAFF
clone size: NA; D gene: TRBD2; V gene: TRBV28; J gene: TRBJ2-7; CDR3 DNA: TGTGCCAGCAGTCCTAGCGGAGGGTACGAGCAGTACTTC; CDR3 protein: CASSPSGGYEQYF
clone size: NA; D gene: TRBD2; V gene: TRBV10-3; J gene: TRBJ2-3; CDR3 DNA: TGTGCCATCAGTGAGTCGAGTAGCGGGAGTAAAGATACGCAGTATTTT; CDR3 protein: CAISESSSGSKDTQYF
clone size: few; D gene: TRBD2; V gene: TRBV5-1; J gene: TRBJ2-1; CDR3 DNA: TGCGCCAGCAGCTTCTGGCTAGGTGTCCGGGGGGCCTACAATGAGCAGTTCTTC; CDR3 protein: CASSFWLGVRGAYNEQFF
clone size: few; D gene: TRBD1; V gene: TRBV13; J gene: TRBJ1-2; CDR3 DNA: TGTGCCAGCAGCCCCCAGGGGGCTAACTATGGCTACACCTTC; CDR3 protein: CASSPQGANYGYTF
clone size: NA; D gene: TRBD2; V gene: TRBV7-9; J gene: TRBJ2-1; CDR3 DNA: TGTGCCAGCAGCCTCAGCGGGGGTATATCCTACAATGAGCAGTTCTTC; CDR3 protein: CASSLSGGISYNEQFF
clone size: NA; D gene: NA; V gene: TRBV19; J gene: TRBJ2-1; CDR3 DNA: TGTGCCAGTAGTATGTTCGACAATGAGCAGTTCTTC; CDR3 protein: CASSMFDNEQFF
clone size: NA; D gene: NA; V gene: TRBV5-1; J gene: TRBJ2-7; CDR3 DNA: TGCGCCAGCAGCTTGGCCCGCTCCTACGAGCAGTACTTC; CDR3 protein: CASSLARSYEQYF
clone size: NA; D gene: TRBD2; V gene: TRBV27; J gene: TRBJ2-3; CDR3 DNA: TGTGCCAGCAGTTTAGCCGGACTAGCGGGGCCAAGCACAGATACGCAGTATTTT; CDR3 protein: CASSLAGLAGPSTDTQYF
clone size: NA; D gene: TRBD1; V gene: TRBV19; J gene: TRBJ1-2; CDR3 DNA: TGTGCCAGTAGAGGGTCGGGGACCGGGACAGTTTATGGCTACACCTTC; CDR3 protein: CASRGSGTGTVYGYTF
clone size: NA; D gene: TRBD2; V gene: TRBV30; J gene: TRBJ2-1; CDR3 DNA: TGTGCCTGGAGTTTGGGGGGGTACAATGAGCAGTTCTTC; CDR3 protein: CAWSLGGYNEQFF
clone size: once; D gene: TRBD2; V gene: TRBV24-1; J gene: TRBJ2-1; CDR3 DNA: TGTGCCACCAGTGACTTCGACACTAGCGGGAGTAGCAATGAGCAGTTCTTC; CDR3 protein: CATSDFDTSGSSNEQFF
clone size: NA; D gene: NA; V gene: TRBV6-1; J gene: TRBJ1-2; CDR3 DNA: TGTGCCAGCAGTGAAATCGCAGGGGAATATGGCTACACCTTC; CDR3 protein: CASSEIAGEYGYTF
clone size: NA; D gene: TRBD1; V gene: TRBV6-5; J gene: TRBJ2-7; CDR3 DNA: TGTGCCAGCAGGTCGACAGGACCACAGGGGGAGCAGTACTTC; CDR3 protein: CASRSTGPQGEQYF
clone size: NA; D gene: TRBD1; V gene: TRBV6-5; J gene: TRBJ2-7; CDR3 DNA: TGTGCCAGCAGTTACGCCGGACAGGGTTTGAACGAGCAGTACTTC; CDR3 protein: CASSYAGQGLNEQYF
clone size: NA; D gene: NA; V gene: TRBV11-3; J gene: TRBJ1-3; CDR3 DNA: TGTGCCAGCAGCTTTCGGACAGGAAACACCATATATTTT; CDR3 protein: CASSFRTGNTIYF
clone size: NA; D gene: NA; V gene: TRBV7-2; J gene: TRBJ2-7; CDR3 DNA: TGTGCCAGCAGCTTAGTGGAGGGTTACGAGCAGTACTTC; CDR3 protein: CASSLVEGYEQYF
clone size: NA; D gene: NA; V gene: TRBV3-1/TRBV3-2; J gene: TRBJ1-1; CDR3 DNA: TGTGCCAGCAGCCAAGCGATTTCAGCAGAGATGGGAAGAGAGGGCACTGAAGCTTTCTTT; CDR3 protein: CASSQAISAEMGREGTEAFF
clone size: NA; D gene: NA; V gene: TRBV29-1; J gene: TRBJ2-1; CDR3 DNA: TGCAGCGTTGACAACAGGGAAAAATACAATGAGCAGTTCTTC; CDR3 protein: CSVDNREKYNEQFF
clone size: NA; D gene: TRBD1; V gene: TRBV18; J gene: TRBJ1-6; CDR3 DNA: TGTGCCAGCTCAGCATTACAGGGGGAAAATTCACCCCTCCACTTT; CDR3 protein: CASSALQGENSPLHF
clone size: NA; D gene: NA; V gene: TRBV30; J gene: TRBJ1-3; CDR3 DNA: TGTGCCTGGAGTGCCCTTCAGTGGGCGACGGGAAACACCATATATTTT; CDR3 protein: CAWSALQWATGNTIYF
clone size: NA; D gene: NA; V gene: TRBV28; J gene: TRBJ1-2; CDR3 DNA: TGTGCCAGCTCCAGGGAAGACTATGGCTACACCTTC; CDR3 protein: CASSREDYGYTF
clone size: NA; D gene: NA; V gene: TRBV2; J gene: TRBJ1-6; CDR3 DNA: TGTGCCAGCAGTAGCGGGGGGAAGAGAGGAGCACCCCTCCACTTT; CDR3 protein: CASSSGGKRGAPLHF
clone size: NA; D gene: NA; V gene: TRBV15; J gene: TRBJ1-2; CDR3 DNA: TGTGCCACCAGCAGAGATTTATCGGAGGGGAAGGGCTACACCTTC; CDR3 protein: CATSRDLSEGKGYTF
clone size: NA; D gene: TRBD1; V gene: TRBV7-9; J gene: TRBJ1-6; CDR3 DNA: TGTGCCAGCAGCTTAGAGGACAGGTATTCACCCCTCCACTTT; CDR3 protein: CASSLEDRYSPLHF
clone size: NA; D gene: TRBD1; V gene: TRBV28; J gene: TRBJ2-7; CDR3 DNA: TGTGCCAGCAGTTTACCGACAGGGGATTCCTACGAGCAGTACTTC; CDR3 protein: CASSLPTGDSYEQYF
clone size: NA; D gene: NA; V gene: TRBV6-4; J gene: TRBJ1-2; CDR3 DNA: TGTGCCAGCAGTGACTCCCCCTCTACAGGGCGGGAGGGCTACACCTTC; CDR3 protein: CASSDSPSTGREGYTF
clone size: NA; D gene: NA; V gene: TRBV4-1; J gene: TRBJ2-1; CDR3 DNA: TGCGCCAGCAGCCAACGACAGTTATGGAATGAGCAGTTCTTC; CDR3 protein: CASSQRQLWNEQFF
clone size: few; D gene: NA; V gene: TRBV7-2; J gene: TRBJ2-5; CDR3 DNA: TGTGCCAGCAGCTTAGCGCCGCGGAGCCAAGAGACCCAGTACTTC; CDR3 protein: CASSLAPRSQETQYF
clone size: NA; D gene: NA; V gene: TRBV18; J gene: TRBJ2-4; CDR3 DNA: TGTGCCAGCTCACCCTCGACTCAGCTTAATAGAAACATTCAGTACTTC; CDR3 protein: CASSPSTQLNRNIQYF
clone size: few; D gene: NA; V gene: TRBV30; J gene: TRBJ1-5; CDR3 DNA: TGTGCCTGGAGTGGGTCCCTCGGGACAAAGGCCAATCAGCCCCAGCATTTT; CDR3 protein: CAWSGSLGTKANQPQHF
clone size: NA; D gene: NA; V gene: TRBV5-8; J gene: TRBJ1-1; CDR3 DNA: TGTGCCAGCAACATAGATTGGGGGCGCAGGGGTGAAGCTTTCTTT; CDR3 protein: CASNIDWGRRGEAFF